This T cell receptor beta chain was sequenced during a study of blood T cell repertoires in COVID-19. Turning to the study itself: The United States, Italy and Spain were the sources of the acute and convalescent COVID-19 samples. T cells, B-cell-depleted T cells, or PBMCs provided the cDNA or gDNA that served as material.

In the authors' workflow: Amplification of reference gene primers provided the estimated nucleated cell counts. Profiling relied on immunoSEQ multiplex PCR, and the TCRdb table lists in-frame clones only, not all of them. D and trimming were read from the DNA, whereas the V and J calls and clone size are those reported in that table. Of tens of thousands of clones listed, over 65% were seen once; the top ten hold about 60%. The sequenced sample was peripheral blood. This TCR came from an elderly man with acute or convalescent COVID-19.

In DNA, the CDR3 is TGTGCCAGCAGCTCTTCTGGCGGGGAGTTCTTC. This encodes CASSSSGGEFF. The V and J genes are TRBV7-9 and TRBJ2-1, with TRBD2 as a possible D gene (6 bases). Germline assignment: CDR1 SEHNR and CDR2 FQNEAQ (reference sequence). V lost 4 bases and J 14 bases, leaving 12 bases between the germline ends. CDR3 length: 11 residues.